A selection of T cell receptor beta chains follows, all from one sample in a study of beta chain features in type 1 diabetes. Clones were sequenced by immunoSEQ multiplex PCR, and TCRdb holds only the in-frame ones, with some missing. The data show roughly 340,000 clones, about 13% seen once. Sequencing was carried out using naive CD4+ T cells from blood. The source is a woman younger than 35 with type 1 diabetes. CDR3s include the opening cysteine and the closing phenylalanine or tryptophan. The order of the fields is V gene, D gene, J gene, clone size, CDR3 length, CDR3 DNA, CDR3 protein. D genes are given only for firm matches. Where a row states a size, it is once, few, many or the class of an expanded clone; other rows omit it.

v_gene: TRBV18; d_gene: TRBD2; j_gene: TRBJ2-3; abundance: .; len: 18; CDR3nt: TGTGCCAGCTCACCACGACCGGGACTAGCGGATCTCACAGATACGCAGTATTTT; CDR3aa: CASSPRPGLADLTDTQYF
v_gene: TRBV14; d_gene: .; j_gene: TRBJ2-7; abundance: few; len: 17; CDR3nt: TGTGCCAGCAGCCAAGATCCCACAGGCCTTAGCTCCTACGAGCAGTACTTC; CDR3aa: CASSQDPTGLSSYEQYF
v_gene: TRBV30; d_gene: .; j_gene: TRBJ1-1; abundance: .; len: 12; CDR3nt: TGTGCCTGGAGTGTACGGTCAGGTGGGGCTTTCTTT; CDR3aa: CAWSVRSGGAFF
v_gene: TRBV11-2; d_gene: .; j_gene: TRBJ1-5; abundance: few; len: 14; CDR3nt: TGTGCCAGCAGCCTCCCAGGGACTAATCAGCCCCAGCATTTT; CDR3aa: CASSLPGTNQPQHF
v_gene: TRBV7-9; d_gene: TRBD1; j_gene: TRBJ2-2; abundance: .; len: 16; CDR3nt: TGTGCCAGCAGCTTAACAGGGGACAGGAACACCGGGGAGCTGTTTTTT; CDR3aa: CASSLTGDRNTGELFF
v_gene: TRBV7-9; d_gene: TRBD1; j_gene: TRBJ1-3; abundance: .; len: 17; CDR3nt: TGTGCCAGCAGCTTGCTCCGGGACAGGTCCTCTGGAAACACCATATATTTT; CDR3aa: CASSLLRDRSSGNTIYF
v_gene: TRBV30; d_gene: TRBD2; j_gene: TRBJ2-7; abundance: few; len: 15; CDR3nt: TGTGCCTGGAGTGTTCTAAGCGGGAGGGCTGCCGAGCAGTACTTC; CDR3aa: CAWSVLSGRAAEQYF
v_gene: TRBV2; d_gene: TRBD1; j_gene: TRBJ2-1; abundance: .; len: 11; CDR3nt: TGTGCCAGCAGCAGGGGGCATGAGCAGTTCTTC; CDR3aa: CASSRGHEQFF
v_gene: TRBV4-3; d_gene: .; j_gene: TRBJ1-5; abundance: .; len: 15; CDR3nt: TGCGCCAGCAGCCAAGATCGGGGGGGAGGGCAGCCCCAGCATTTT; CDR3aa: CASSQDRGGGQPQHF
v_gene: TRBV18; d_gene: .; j_gene: TRBJ2-7; abundance: .; len: 14; CDR3nt: TGTGCCAGCTCACCACGTAGCCAATCCTACGAGCAGTACTTC; CDR3aa: CASSPRSQSYEQYF
v_gene: TRBV5-4; d_gene: .; j_gene: TRBJ2-3; abundance: .; len: 15; CDR3nt: TGTGCCAGCAGCTTGGATCCTAGAGCCACAGATACGCAGTATTTT; CDR3aa: CASSLDPRATDTQYF
v_gene: TRBV6-5; d_gene: .; j_gene: TRBJ2-3; abundance: .; len: 14; CDR3nt: TGTGCCAGCAGTTCCGCTTTGGCGGGAGATACGCAGTATTTT; CDR3aa: CASSSALAGDTQYF
v_gene: TRBV5-1; d_gene: .; j_gene: TRBJ2-7; abundance: .; len: 16; CDR3nt: TGCGCCAGCAGCTTTACTACCGGGTCGGCGACCTACGAGCAGTACTTC; CDR3aa: CASSFTTGSATYEQYF
v_gene: TRBV5-1; d_gene: TRBD1; j_gene: TRBJ2-5; abundance: .; len: 13; CDR3nt: TGCGCCAGCAGCGGCGACAGGGGGGTTACCCAGTACTTC; CDR3aa: CASSGDRGVTQYF
v_gene: TRBV10-2; d_gene: TRBD1; j_gene: TRBJ1-4; abundance: few; len: 14; CDR3nt: TGCGCCAGCAGTGACCAGGGGGCACGTGAAAAACTGTTTTTT; CDR3aa: CASSDQGAREKLFF
v_gene: TRBV7-3; d_gene: .; j_gene: TRBJ2-7; abundance: few; len: 14; CDR3nt: TGTGCCAGCAGCTTCCCCGGGATGACGGTCGAGCAGTACTTC; CDR3aa: CASSFPGMTVEQYF
v_gene: TRBV6-5; d_gene: .; j_gene: TRBJ2-3; abundance: .; len: 11; CDR3nt: TGTGCCAGCGGCCGTCCGGATACGCAGTATTTT; CDR3aa: CASGRPDTQYF
v_gene: TRBV21-1; d_gene: .; j_gene: TRBJ2-1; abundance: .; len: 15; CDR3nt: TGTGCCAGCAGCTGCCGGATAACCCGGGGAGATGAGCAGTTCTTC; CDR3aa: CASSCRITRGDEQFF
v_gene: TRBV9; d_gene: TRBD2; j_gene: TRBJ2-1; abundance: .; len: 15; CDR3nt: TGTGCCAGCAGCGGAACTAGCGGGAGGGCCATTGAGCAGTTCTTC; CDR3aa: CASSGTSGRAIEQFF
v_gene: TRBV30; d_gene: TRBD2; j_gene: TRBJ2-1; abundance: few; len: 13; CDR3nt: TGTGCCCTAGCGGGAGGGCCCTACAATGAGCAGTTCTTC; CDR3aa: CALAGGPYNEQFF
v_gene: TRBV7-9; d_gene: .; j_gene: TRBJ1-2; abundance: few; len: 14; CDR3nt: TGTGCCAGCAGCTTAGTCCGCGGGGACTATGGCTACACCTTC; CDR3aa: CASSLVRGDYGYTF
v_gene: TRBV29-1; d_gene: .; j_gene: TRBJ1-2; abundance: .; len: 12; CDR3nt: TGCAGCGTTGAGGACATGTCCTATGGCTACACCTTC; CDR3aa: CSVEDMSYGYTF
v_gene: TRBV5-1; d_gene: TRBD2; j_gene: TRBJ2-1; abundance: .; len: 17; CDR3nt: TGCGCCAGCAGCTTGGCCGGACTAGCGGGAGGGGGAAATGAGCAGTTCTTC; CDR3aa: CASSLAGLAGGGNEQFF
v_gene: TRBV30; d_gene: TRBD1; j_gene: TRBJ1-2; abundance: .; len: 14; CDR3nt: TGTGCCTGGAGGACAGGGGGTTCAAACTATGGCTACACCTTC; CDR3aa: CAWRTGGSNYGYTF
v_gene: TRBV15; d_gene: .; j_gene: TRBJ2-7; abundance: few; len: 13; CDR3nt: TGTGCCACCAGCATGCAGGGTTCCTACGAGCAGTACTTC; CDR3aa: CATSMQGSYEQYF
v_gene: TRBV2; d_gene: TRBD1; j_gene: TRBJ1-1; abundance: few; len: 14; CDR3nt: TGTGCCAGCTCGGGACAGACGTTGAACACTGAAGCTTTCTTT; CDR3aa: CASSGQTLNTEAFF